The 22 T cell receptor beta chains listed next were all sequenced from one sample in a study of T cells after yellow fever vaccination. MiXCR was run by TCRdb on the 5' RACE reads, yielding one entry per CDR3 protein. The top ten hold over 12% of the sample, which has some 500,000 distinct CDR3 sequences, roughly 13% seen once. This sample comprised PBMCs, obtained on the day of the yellow fever booster vaccination. These TCRs come from a man aged 30-40 years who received the YFV17D yellow fever vaccine.

V gene TRBV12-5 combines with J gene TRBJ2-7; D call uncertain. The CDR3 extends over 14 amino acids. Germline CDR1 reads LGHNT; CDR2 reads FRNRAP. Trimming removed 7 bases from V and 3 bases from J, with 16 bases in between. CDR3 DNA sequence: TGTGCTAGTGCCCCACCCCGCGAAGGCTACGAGCAGTACTTC. Translated: CASAPPREGYEQYF. The full variable domain, with the rest looked up from reference TRBV12-5 and TRBJ2-7, is DARVTQTPRHKVTEMGQEVTMRCQPILGHNTVFWYRQTMMQGLELLAYFRNRAPLDDSGMPKDRFSAEMPDATLATLKIQPSEPRDSAVYFCASAPPREGYEQYFGPGTRLTVT.

Only a few counts were recorded for this clonotype. The chain joins TRBV18 to TRBJ2-2, with D perhaps given as TRBD1 or TRBD2 (5 bases each). CDR1 is KGHSH and CDR2 is LQKENI in the germline V gene. CDR3 length: 15 amino acids. The V end lost 4 bases, the J end lost 3 bases, and 12 bases lay between the germline ends. The CDR3 region has the DNA TGTGCCAGCTCACGATCCCGGGGCGACACCGGGGAGCTGTTTTTT. Translation: CASSRSRGDTGELFF.

This clonotype was seen a few times. The gene calls are TRBV7-8 and TRBJ2-2; 12 bases are a match to TRBD2. The trim removed 6 bases at V and 4 bases at J, leaving 6 bases unmatched. In germline, CDR1 is SGHVS, CDR2 FQNEAQ. The CDR3 runs 16 residues. Here the CDR3 DNA reads TGTGCCAGCAGGAAGACTAGCGGGAGTCTCACCGGGGAGCTGTTTTTT. Encoded protein: CASRKTSGSLTGELFF.

This clonotype has a handful of counts. V is TRBV27 and J is TRBJ2-5; 8 nucleotides agree with TRBD2. The CDR3 has 17 residues. Germline CDR1 MNHEY, CDR2 SMNVEV (reference sequence). Trimming removed 3 bases from V and 6 bases from J; junction bases left unmatched: 15. CDR3 in amino acids: CASSLGLLSGSRQTQYF. Written as DNA, the CDR3 is TGTGCCAGCAGTTTGGGTTTGTTGAGCGGGAGTAGACAGACCCAGTACTTC.

Ten or more counts support this clonotype. The V gene is TRBV15, the J gene TRBJ2-1; 9 positions match TRBD2. Germline V CDR1 and CDR2: LNHNV, YYDKDF (reference sequence). This CDR3 has 11 amino acids. Trimming removed 4 bases from V and 14 bases from J; junction bases left unmatched: 3. The CDR3 here is CATSTGTSKFF. The CDR3 bases are TGTGCCACCAGCACCGGGACTAGCAAGTTCTTC.

The chain uses TRBV20-1 and TRBJ1-1; D may be TRBD1 (5 bases). The CDR3 totals 13 residues. Germline loops: CDR1 DFQATT, CDR2 SNEGSKA (reference sequence). V was clipped by 6 bases and J by 1 base, with 12 bases between them. The CDR3, as DNA: TGCAGTGCGGTGGCAGGGAGGAACACTGAAGCTTTCTTT. Amino acids: CSAVAGRNTEAFF.

The rearrangement links TRBV6-1 to TRBJ2-1, with 12 bases aligning to TRBD2. Trimming cost V 6 bases and J 6 bases; bases outside gene matches: 6. Germline lookup yields CDR1 MNHNS and CDR2 SASEGT. The CDR3 runs 15 residues. This CDR3 reads CASSRLAGELNEQFF. The CDR3, as DNA: TGTGCCAGCAGCCGACTAGCGGGAGAACTCAATGAGCAGTTCTTC.

CDR3 amino acids: CASSSEKGQGETQYF. Written as DNA, the CDR3 is TGTGCCAGCAGCTCCGAAAAAGGACAGGGAGAGACCCAGTACTTC. The chain employs TRBV11-1 and TRBJ2-5; TRBD1 agrees at 8 bases. The junction had 8 bases not matched to a gene; V was cut back by 4 bases and J by 4 bases. The length of the CDR3 is 15 residues. Germline CDR1 reads SGHAT; CDR2 reads FQDESV (reference sequence).

The rearrangement uses TRBV29-1 and TRBJ2-5; D is unclear. Germline CDR1 is SQVTM and CDR2 is ANQGSEA. This CDR3 region has 9 residues. V lost 3 bases and J lost 5, with 1 base in between. As DNA, the CDR3 is TGCAGCGTTGATGAGACCCAGTACTTC. Protein: CSVDETQYF.

The CDR3 protein is CATSNPGATTYEQYF. The CDR3 nucleotides are TGTGCCACCAGCAACCCGGGTGCGACTACCTACGAGCAGTACTTC. The J gene is TRBJ2-7, the V gene TRBV15, with D possibly TRBD2 on 5 matching bases. Per the germline V gene, CDR1 is LNHNV and CDR2 is YYDKDF (reference sequence). V was pared by 4 bases and J by 2 bases, with 15 bases between. This CDR3 comprises 15 residues. Full variable domain (rest looked up from reference TRBV15 and TRBJ2-7): DAMVIQNPRYQVTQFGKPVTLSCSQTLNHNVMYWYQQKSSQAPKLLFHYYDKDFNNEADTPDNFQSRRPNTSFCFLDIRSPGLGDTAMYLCATSNPGATTYEQYFGPGTRLTVT.

The rearrangement links TRBV24-1 to TRBJ2-2; D unresolved. CDR1 and CDR2 (germline): KGHDR, SFDVKD. CDR3 length equals 15 residues. V lost 4 bases, J lost 4 bases, and 12 bases lay in between. As DNA, the CDR3 is TGTGCCACCAGTGACTCGGGTTTCCCCACCGGGGAGCTGTTTTTT. It encodes CATSDSGFPTGELFF.

This clonotype was observed a few times. V gene TRBV20-1 combines with J gene TRBJ2-4; the match to TRBD2 covers 7 bases. J gave up 6 bases and V 1 base, and 9 bases lay outside the gene matches. The CDR3 spans 15 residues. Germline V CDR1 and CDR2: DFQATT, SNEGSKA (reference sequence). CDR3 coding DNA: TGCAGTGCTAGAGGGGGGGGGGTTGAGGTAAACATTCAGTACTTC. It specifies CSARGGGVEVNIQYF.

In this sample, this clonotype turned up a few times. V and J are TRBV20-1 and TRBJ2-7, with a tentative D call TRBD2 (6 bases). CDR3 length: 14 residues. Germline V lookup: CDR1 DFQATT, CDR2 SNEGSKA (reference sequence). The germline V and J ends were trimmed by 1 base and 1 base, with 11 bases remaining between them. The CDR3: CSARVERVSYEQYF. CDR3 coding DNA: TGCAGTGCTAGAGTCGAGCGGGTATCCTACGAGCAGTACTTC.

This clonotype was seen a handful of times. The chain recombines TRBV6-5 with TRBJ2-7; 9 bases align to TRBD1. The CDR3 has 13 residues. J gave up 4 bases and V 8 bases, and 6 bases lay outside the gene matches. CDR1 MNHEY and CDR2 SVGAGI come from the germline V gene. CDR3 nucleotide sequence: TGTGCCAGCGGTTGGACAGGGGTTTACGAGCAGTACTTC. Amino acid sequence: CASGWTGVYEQYF.

The chain carries TRBV15 and TRBJ2-7; 8 bases line up with TRBD1. With 9 bases clipped from V and 2 bases from J, the junction kept 3 bases outside the gene matches. From germline, CDR1 is LNHNV and CDR2 YYDKDF (reference sequence). This CDR3 spans 12 amino acids. This CDR3 is CATGDRTYEQYF. CDR3 coding DNA: TGTGCCACAGGGGACAGGACCTACGAGCAGTACTTC.

The chain has TRBV25-1 and TRBJ1-5; 7 bases align to TRBD1. The junction had 6 bases not matched to a gene; V was cut back by 3 bases and J by 7 bases. CDR3 size: 14 residues. Per the germline V gene, CDR1 is MGHDK and CDR2 is SYGVNS. The CDR3 sequence is CASSDDRVYQPQHF. The CDR3 region has the DNA TGTGCCAGCAGTGACGACAGGGTCTACCAGCCCCAGCATTTT.

V is TRBV7-2 and J is TRBJ2-7; perhaps D is TRBD1 or TRBD2 (5 bases each). Trimming took off 1 base at V and 3 bases at J, with 13 bases between the two ends. The CDR3 spans 15 residues. CDR1 and CDR2 (germline): SGHTA, FQGNSA. CDR3 loop: CASSLDPPGHYEQYF. The DNA for the CDR3 is TGTGCCAGCAGCTTAGATCCCCCGGGGCACTACGAGCAGTACTTC. The whole variable domain, remainder taken from reference TRBV7-2 and TRBJ2-7, is GAGVSQSPSNKVTEKGKDVELRCDPISGHTALYWYRQSLGQGLEFLIYFQGNSAPDKSGLPSDRFSAERTGGSVSTLTIQRTQQEDSAVYLCASSLDPPGHYEQYFGPGTRLTVT.

This clonotype came up a few times. The chain links TRBV6-2 or TRBV6-3 to TRBJ2-7, with 8 bases matching TRBD2. Germline V gene lookup returns CDR1 MNHEY and CDR2 SVGEGT. V shed 3 bases and J 7 bases; nucleotides not matched to a gene: 8. The CDR3 totals 14 residues. The CDR3 is CASSYPRGAREQYF. CDR3 bases: TGTGCCAGCAGTTATCCGCGGGGGGCGAGGGAGCAGTACTTC.

This clonotype was observed a few times. The V and J genes are TRBV30 and TRBJ1-1; no reliable D call. The CDR3 covers 15 residues. Germline CDR1 GTSNPN, CDR2 SVGIG (reference sequence). V gave up 3 bases and J gave up 1 base, with 15 bases separating them. Here the CDR3 DNA reads TGTGCCTGGAGACGGGCGGGATCTTCGAACACTGAAGCTTTCTTT. Encoded protein: CAWRRAGSSNTEAFF. Variable domain in full (rest from reference TRBV30 and TRBJ1-1): SQTIHQWPATLVQPVGSPLSLECTVEGTSNPNLYWYRQAAGRGLQLLFYSVGIGQISSEVPQNLSASRPQDRQFILSSKKLLLSDSGFYLCAWRRAGSSNTEAFFGQGTRLTVV.

J is TRBJ2-7 and V is TRBV6-1; the match to TRBD2 covers 7 bases. CDR1 and CDR2 (germline): MNHNS, SASEGT. The CDR3 is 16 amino acids. Unmatched junction bases numbered 9, after V lost 4 bases and J lost 0 bases. In nucleotides, the CDR3 is TGTGCCAGCAGTGGGTTAGCGGGTAAAAGCTCCTACGAGCAGTACTTC. It encodes CASSGLAGKSSYEQYF.

The chain has TRBV5-1 and TRBJ2-7; D is perhaps TRBD2 (7 bases). Germline-derived CDR1 and CDR2 are SGHRS and YFSETQ. Deletions cut 4 bases from V and 4 bases from J, with 12 bases between. The CDR3 length is 13 residues. This CDR3 reads CASSERDKYEQYF. The CDR3 nucleotides read TGCGCCAGCAGCGAGCGGGACAAGTACGAGCAGTACTTC.

The chain has TRBV27 and TRBJ1-1, with 7 bases lining up with TRBD1. Trimming at V came to 8 bases and at J to 10 bases, leaving 13 bases not matched to a gene. This CDR3 spans 13 amino acids. Looked up from germline, CDR1 is MNHEY and CDR2 is SMNVEV (reference sequence). This CDR3 is CASSQQGPFTAFF. The CDR3 DNA reads TGTGCCAGCTCACAACAGGGGCCTTTTACAGCTTTCTTT.